This passage covers 14 T cell receptor beta chains from one sample sequenced in a study of Graves' ophthalmopathy and Graves' hyperthyroidism. RNA transcripts were the template, and TCR beta CDR3 regions were amplified from them. An opening RT-PCR round employed HTBI primers and preceded a second-round multiplex PCR. TCRdb passed the multiplex PCR reads through MiXCR, listing each CDR3 protein once. The sample records roughly 700,000 distinct CDR3 sequences, 40% being singletons. Sequenced sample: peripheral blood. All receptors come from an adult man with Graves' ophthalmopathy.

This clonotype was seen many times. J is TRBJ1-2 and V is TRBV10-3; a possible D gene is TRBD1 (5 bases). This CDR3 is 14 amino acids long. Per the germline V gene, CDR1 is ENHRY and CDR2 is SYGVKD. V was shortened by 6 bases and J by 4 bases, with 15 bases between the two germline ends. The CDR3 DNA reads TGTGCCATCAGACAGACAGACCTATTCTATGGCTACACCTTC. It is translated as CAIRQTDLFYGYTF.

The V call is TRBV15, the J call TRBJ1-2; TRBD1 agrees at 7 bases. The CDR3 runs to 14 residues. J lost 5 bases, V lost 2 bases, and 5 bases had no gene match. CDR1 is LNHNV and CDR2 is YYDKDF in the germline V gene (reference sequence). CDR3 protein: CATSRRGQHYGYTF. The CDR3 coding sequence is TGTGCCACCAGCAGAAGGGGACAGCATTATGGCTACACCTTC.

This clonotype was picked up a small number of times. The rearrangement links TRBV5-1 to TRBJ2-5, with a possible D match to TRBD2 (6 bases). Trimming stripped 2 bases from V and 1 base from J, with 12 bases between. Germline CDR1 reads SGHRS; CDR2 reads YFSETQ. The CDR3 spans 15 residues. CDR3 sequence reads: CASSFGGGRQETQYF. In DNA, the CDR3 is TGCGCCAGCAGCTTTGGGGGAGGTCGCCAAGAGACCCAGTACTTC.

This clonotype was counted ten times or more. The gene calls are TRBV12-3 or TRBV12-4 and TRBJ1-5, with D possibly matching TRBD1 (6 bases). There are 14 residues in the CDR3. Trimming pared 5 bases from V and 4 bases from J, leaving 12 bases between. The CDR3 nucleotides read TGTGCCAGCAGTCGGACAGTATGGAATCAGCCCCAGCATTTT. Its translation: CASSRTVWNQPQHF.

The J gene is TRBJ2-7, the V gene TRBV20-1; D possibly corresponds to TRBD1 (7 bases). Germline V gene sequence: CDR1 DFQATT, CDR2 SNEGSKA (reference sequence). CDR3 size: 12 residues. The CDR3: CSAQGGVYEQYF. The CDR3 DNA sequence: TGCAGCGCCCAGGGGGGAGTCTACGAGCAGTACTTC.

This clonotype was observed many times. At one of its ends the junction is not consistent with the germline gene, which may arise from a read error. The J gene is TRBJ1-5, the V gene TRBV10-3, with TRBD1 as a possible D gene (6 bases). CDR1 is ENHRY, CDR2 SYGVKD, per germline. This CDR3 is 16 amino acids long. CDR3 bases: TGTGCCAGCAGTTACTCAGGGGCACTTAGCAATCAGCCCCAGCATTTT. Translating gives CASSYSGALSNQPQHF.

Regarding this clonotype: A far larger clone is off by one base, so a read error is likely. The rearrangement joins TRBV12-3 or TRBV12-4 to TRBJ2-6, with D maybe TRBD1 (5 bases). Trimming left V 3 bases short and J 0 bases short, with 6 bases between. This CDR3 region has 15 residues. The CDR3 protein is CASSFQGSGANVLTF. The CDR3 DNA reads TGTGCCAGCAGTTTTCAGGGCTCTGGGGCCAACGTCCTGACTTTC.

Remarks on this clonotype: A much more abundant neighbour one base away suggests this may be a read error. The genes are TRBV29-1 and TRBJ2-2; unclear D gene. Germline CDR1 is SQVTM and CDR2 is ANQGSEA. The CDR3 extends over 13 amino acids. V shed 7 bases and J shed 6 bases, with 15 bases lying between them. CDR3: CSGQGQVAGELFF. Here the CDR3 DNA reads TGCAGCGGGCAAGGGCAGGTTGCCGGGGAGCTGTTTTTT.

This clonotype was counted at least ten times. This chain connects TRBV7-2 to TRBJ1-2; D gene unclear. The CDR3 contains 14 residues. Trimming left V 1 base short and J 4 bases short, with 10 bases between. Germline V gives CDR1 SGHTA, CDR2 FQGNSA. The CDR3, as DNA: TGTGCCAGCAGCTTAGGGCGGGGATCCTATGGCTACACCTTC. Translation: CASSLGRGSYGYTF.

This clonotype was counted between two and nine times. The chain recombines TRBV29-1 with TRBJ2-5, with D perhaps TRBD2 (5 bases). CDR1 and CDR2 (germline): SQVTM, ANQGSEA. This CDR3 is built from 14 residues. With 4 bases removed from V and 4 bases from J, the gap between germline ends came to 16 bases. In nucleotides, the CDR3 is TGCAGCGTTGCTGGCCGGGGAAGGGTAGAGACCCAGTACTTC. Translating gives CSVAGRGRVETQYF.

The rearrangement uses TRBV25-1 and TRBJ1-4; no reliable D call. Trimming left V 6 bases short and J 4 bases short, with 18 bases between. Germline V gene data show CDR1 as MGHDK and CDR2 as SYGVNS. The CDR3 runs to 16 residues. The CDR3 nucleotides are TGTGCCAGCAGCTTACAGCTAGCCGGAGGTAATGAAAAACTGTTTTTT. Translation: CASSLQLAGGNEKLFF.

This clonotype has only a few counts. The V and J genes are TRBV20-1 and TRBJ2-7; 8 positions agree with TRBD1. Germline assignment: CDR1 DFQATT and CDR2 SNEGSKA (reference sequence). The V and J ends lost 8 bases and 2 bases, in that order; junction bases with no gene match: 8. The CDR3 has 13 residues. The CDR3: CSTTPGQAYEQYF. In nucleotides, the CDR3 is TGCAGTACCACCCCGGGACAGGCCTACGAGCAGTACTTC.

Worth noting for this clonotype: This clone may be a read error of a much larger clone one base away. V usage is TRBV15 and J usage is TRBJ2-5, with no clear D. Looked up from germline, CDR1 is LNHNV and CDR2 is YYDKDF (reference sequence). The CDR3 spans 16 residues. The CDR3 reads CATSRGQGPGEETQCF. The CDR3 DNA reads as TGTGCCACCAGCAGAGGGCAAGGGCCAGGTGAAGAGACCCAGTGCTTC.

A word on this clonotype: A much larger clone is a single base away; this may be a read error. The V call is TRBV6-6, the J call TRBJ2-7; 7 nucleotides align to TRBD1. Germline trimming cut 2 bases from V and 3 bases from J; bases unmatched to any gene: 1. From germline, CDR1 is MNHNY and CDR2 SVGAGI (reference sequence). The CDR3 contains 13 residues. The CDR3 protein is CASSYTGDYEQYF. DNA for the CDR3: TGTGCCAGCAGTTACACAGGGGACTACGAGCAGTACTTC.